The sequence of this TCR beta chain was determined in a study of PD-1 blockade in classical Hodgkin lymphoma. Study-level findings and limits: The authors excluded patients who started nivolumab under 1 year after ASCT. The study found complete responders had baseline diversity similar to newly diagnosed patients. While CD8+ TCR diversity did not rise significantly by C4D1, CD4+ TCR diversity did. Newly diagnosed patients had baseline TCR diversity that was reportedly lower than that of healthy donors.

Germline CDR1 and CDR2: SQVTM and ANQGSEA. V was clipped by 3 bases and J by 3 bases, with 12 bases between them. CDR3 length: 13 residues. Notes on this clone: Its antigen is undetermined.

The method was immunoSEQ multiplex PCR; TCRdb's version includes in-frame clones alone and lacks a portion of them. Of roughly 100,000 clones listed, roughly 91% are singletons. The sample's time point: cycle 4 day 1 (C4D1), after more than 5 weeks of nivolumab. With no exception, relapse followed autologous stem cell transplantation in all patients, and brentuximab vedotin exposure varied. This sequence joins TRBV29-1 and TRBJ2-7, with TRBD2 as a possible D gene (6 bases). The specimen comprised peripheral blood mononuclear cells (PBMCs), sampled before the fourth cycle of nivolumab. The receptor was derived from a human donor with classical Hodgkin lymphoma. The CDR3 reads CSVDGGSNYEQYF. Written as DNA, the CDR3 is TGCAGCGTTGATGGGGGGTCTAACTACGAGCAGTACTTC.